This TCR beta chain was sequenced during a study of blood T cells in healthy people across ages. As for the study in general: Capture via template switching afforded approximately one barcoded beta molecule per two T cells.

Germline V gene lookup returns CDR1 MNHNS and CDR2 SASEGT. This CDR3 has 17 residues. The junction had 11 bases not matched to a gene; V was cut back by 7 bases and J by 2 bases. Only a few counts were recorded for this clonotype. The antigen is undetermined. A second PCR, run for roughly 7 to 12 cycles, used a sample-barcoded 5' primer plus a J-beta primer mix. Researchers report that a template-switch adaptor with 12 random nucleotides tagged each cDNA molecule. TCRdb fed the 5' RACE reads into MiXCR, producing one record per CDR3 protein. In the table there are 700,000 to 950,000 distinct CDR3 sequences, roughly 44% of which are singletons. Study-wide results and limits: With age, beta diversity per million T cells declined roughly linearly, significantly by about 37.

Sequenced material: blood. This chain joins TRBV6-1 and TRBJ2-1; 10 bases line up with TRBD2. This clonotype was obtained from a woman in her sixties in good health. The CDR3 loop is CASKSPSGRNTYNEQFF. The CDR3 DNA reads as TGTGCCAGCAAGTCCCCTAGCGGGAGAAATACCTACAATGAGCAGTTCTTC.